This record looks at one T cell receptor beta chain sequence and its context. Its antigen remains unidentified. The CDR3 is 11 amino acids. Trimming shortened V by 2 bases and J by 0 bases, and 2 bases separated the two germline ends. CDR1 GTSNPN and CDR2 SVGIG come from the germline V gene (reference sequence). The test was conducted at deep level. This table comes from immunoSEQ multiplex PCR, and its TCRdb copy is limited to in-frame clones, with some not included. The table shows more than 1,200,000 clones, with 98% to 99% occurring only once. The data were taken from a study of shared clonotypes between healthy human individuals. Study observations and caveats: Among donors, sharing of clonotypes was expected to be affected by sequencing depth.

Within Nashville, Tennessee resided all donors, each a Caucasian adult. The sequence was collected from a man aged 25 to 40 in good health. V is TRBV30 and J is TRBJ2-7; unclear D gene. The sequenced sample consisted of naive CD4+ T cells sorted from blood. Documented subset: CD45RA+ positively selected. Here the CDR3 reads CAWSPSYEQYF. For the CDR3, the DNA is TGTGCCTGGAGTCCCTCCTACGAGCAGTACTTC. The complete variable domain, with remaining parts taken from reference TRBV30 and TRBJ2-7, reads SQTIHQWPATLVQPVGSPLSLECTVEGTSNPNLYWYRQAAGRGLQLLFYSVGIGQISSEVPQNLSASRPQDRQFILSSKKLLLSDSGFYLCAWSPSYEQYFGPGTRLTVT.